Here is one T cell receptor beta chain with its context. There is no known antigen for this receptor. One base away there is no much larger clone; base qualities are not given. The data were obtained in a study of cytomegalovirus exposure and HLA in healthy donors (dated by TCRdb to about 2017). With respect to the entire study: According to a later analysis, the approximately 120 validation repertoires were produced on the same platform as the approximately 610 repertoires of the first cohort. The study was designed to test whether signatures of past pathogen exposure could be identified by cataloging public T cell receptors. To predict cytomegalovirus infection status, the study brought together high-throughput TCR immunosequencing, statistical association of individual TCRs with disease status, and machine learning. Besides the first cohort of around 670 subjects, a separate validation cohort made up of 90 to 150 different subjects was used. Findings and caveats that apply to the study as a whole: Three of the identified cytomegalovirus-associated TCR beta chains were confirmed in vitro to be specific for cytomegalovirus antigens. The classifier was reported to diagnose cytomegalovirus status with high specificity and sensitivity in both the original and validation cohorts. A total of 150 to 200 TCR beta chains were listed by the study as associated with cytomegalovirus. According to the authors, the approach could potentially be generalized to other disease states and immunological phenotypes. A later analysis found that TCRs clustered in the first cohort also tended to co-occur in the roughly 120 validation repertoires, with approximately 95% of cluster scores above 0. The validation cohort had no HLA typing available for a later analysis, so co-occurrence within that cohort was assessed over all 120 or so repertoires. While some public TCRs were present in many individuals, most TCR sequences turned up only very rarely across donors.

CDR1 and CDR2 (MGHRA, YSYEKL) derive from the germline V gene. The CDR3 goes from the cysteine to the phenylalanine over 14 residues. The DNA shown is the 42-base CDR3, in frame from base 1. A distance of 11 bases separates the germline ends of V and J, which lose 4 bases and 5 bases respectively. Library construction relied on the immunoSEQ multiplex PCR assay. The study's processing was this. A statistical classification framework was built to diagnose cytomegalovirus status from the catalog of TCR beta chain sequences. In TCRdb, the immuneACCESS table is reduced to in-frame sequences with V and J assigned. These tables do not hold every clone; where another copy was compared, an unresolved V gene accounts for under half, and the others remain unexplained. V and J calls and clone size are as listed in that table; D and trimming were resolved from the DNA. In all, the sample holds about 240,000 clones, and around nine tenths of those were seen once. About 2.5% of the sample belongs to the ten largest clones.

The donors belonged to the validation cohort of around 110 subjects, which was separate from the roughly 700-subject first cohort. The source material was PBMCs. This sequence was found in a man aged 18 to 30 in good health and CMV-seronegative. This receptor chain uses TRBV4-1 and TRBJ2-2; 6 matching bases give a weak D call of TRBD2. The DNA sequence reads TGCGCCAGCAGCCCGGGAGAATCAACCGGGGAGCTGTTTTTT. It encodes CASSPGESTGELFF.